This entry is about one T cell receptor beta chain. What it recognizes is unknown. This entry is derived from a study of neoadjuvant nivolumab and ipilimumab in lung cancer. This CDR3 has 13 amino acids. Germline lookup yields CDR1 KGHSH and CDR2 LQKENI. Germline trimming cut 3 bases from V and 10 bases from J; bases unmatched to any gene: 6. Study results and caveats: Only a small number of samples underwent TCR sequencing. Resected tumors had greater TCR richness and clonality than uninvolved lung.

Profiled with immunoSEQ multiplex PCR; TCRdb holds only in-frame clones, not every one. The data contain about 27,000 clones, about 76% of them singletons. V and J are TRBV18 and TRBJ2-5; the match to TRBD1 covers 9 bases. The source was tumor tissue, collected after neoadjuvant nivolumab, alone or with ipilimumab, at or shortly before surgery. This TCR was sampled from an adult with non-small cell lung cancer. CDR3: CASSPETGGGQYF. The CDR3 bases are TGTGCCAGCTCACCTGAGACAGGGGGTGGCCAGTACTTC.